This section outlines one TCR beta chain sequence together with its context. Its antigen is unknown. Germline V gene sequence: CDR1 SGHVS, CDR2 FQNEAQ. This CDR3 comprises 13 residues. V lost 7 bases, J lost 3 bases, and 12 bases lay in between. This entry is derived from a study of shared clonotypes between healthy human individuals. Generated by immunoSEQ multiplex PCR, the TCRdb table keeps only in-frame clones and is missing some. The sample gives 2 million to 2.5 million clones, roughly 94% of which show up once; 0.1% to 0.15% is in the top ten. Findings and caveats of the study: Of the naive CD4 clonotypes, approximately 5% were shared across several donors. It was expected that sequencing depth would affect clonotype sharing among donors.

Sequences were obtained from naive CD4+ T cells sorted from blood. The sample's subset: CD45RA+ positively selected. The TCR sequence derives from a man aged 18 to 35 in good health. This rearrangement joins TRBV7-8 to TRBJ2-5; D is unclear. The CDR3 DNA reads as TGTGCCAGCACCACGAGACGAAAAGAGACCCAGTACTTC. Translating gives CASTTRRKETQYF.